The next 9 T cell receptor beta chains were all read from a single sample in a study of spatial heterogeneity in lung cancer. Time point defined: sample taken at primary tumor resection. TCRs were sequenced from unsorted whole RNA of tumor, nontumor lung or PBMC. TCRdb reprocessed the 5' RACE reads via MiXCR and lists one record per CDR3 protein. The sample holds about 86,000 distinct CDR3 sequences; 10% to 15% are singletons and the top ten take under 5.5%. Sample: PBMCs, taken at surgery. The receptors come from a male donor with early-stage non-small cell lung cancer.

The V gene is TRBV5-1, the J gene TRBJ2-7, with 9 nucleotides matching TRBD2. CDR1 is SGHRS and CDR2 is YFSETQ in the germline V gene. The CDR3 spans 18 residues. With 0 bases clipped from V and 0 bases from J, the junction kept 10 bases outside the gene matches. The CDR3 spells CASSLGSGGFLSSYEQYF. The CDR3 DNA reads TGCGCCAGCAGCTTGGGCAGCGGGGGGTTCCTTAGCTCCTACGAGCAGTACTTC.

The V call is TRBV19, the J call TRBJ2-1; D tentatively reads TRBD1 or TRBD2 (6 bases each). V gave up 7 bases and J gave up 5 bases, with 15 bases separating them. This CDR3 has 14 residues. Germline CDR1 is LNHDA and CDR2 is SQIVND (reference sequence). The DNA of the CDR3 is TGTGCCAGTACCGTCCGGGGGCAAAACAATGAGCAGTTCTTC. Its translation is CASTVRGQNNEQFF.

With respect to this clonotype: One junction end disagrees with the germline gene, perhaps due to a read error. The chain has TRBV2 and TRBJ1-5, with D tentatively TRBD1 (6 bases). CDR1 is SNHLY, CDR2 FYNNEI, per germline. This CDR3 comprises 15 residues. CDR3 protein: CASSPGQNSNEPQHF. In nucleotides, the CDR3 is TGTGCCAGCAGTCCCGGACAGAATAGCAATGAGCCCCAGCATTTT.

This clonotype was picked up many times. This chain joins TRBV7-2 and TRBJ1-2; 9 bases line up with TRBD1. This CDR3 is built from 17 residues. V was pared by 7 bases and J by 6 bases, with 18 bases of the junction left unmatched. From germline, CDR1 is SGHTA and CDR2 FQGNSA. The CDR3 protein is CASIFPPGTGPMDGYTF. As DNA, the CDR3 is TGTGCCAGCATTTTCCCTCCCGGGACAGGGCCTATGGATGGCTACACCTTC.

This clonotype was seen repeatedly, ten times or more. The chain joins TRBV9 to TRBJ2-3; the D gene is possibly TRBD2 (6 bases). CDR1 SGDLS and CDR2 YYNGEE come from the germline V gene. Trimming took 4 bases from V and 6 from J, leaving 18 bases between them. The CDR3 totals 15 residues. CDR3 in amino acids: CASSPRDRFSDTQYF. Written as DNA, the CDR3 is TGTGCCAGCAGCCCGCGGGACCGCTTCTCCGATACGCAGTATTTT. Full variable domain (remainder filled in from reference TRBV9 and TRBJ2-3): DSGVTQTPKHLITATGQRVTLRCSPRSGDLSVYWYQQSLDQGLQFLIQYYNGEERAKGNILERFSAQQFPDLHSELNLSSLELGDSALYFCASSPRDRFSDTQYFGPGTRLTVL.

This clonotype appeared once. The chain uses TRBV6-2 or TRBV6-3 and TRBJ1-1; TRBD1 aligns across 7 bases. Germline trimming cut 4 bases from V and 0 bases from J; bases unmatched to any gene: 8. The CDR3 has 16 residues. Germline-derived CDR1 and CDR2 are MNHEY and SVGEGT. The chain's CDR3 is CASSLRQGAMNTEAFF. The CDR3, as DNA: TGTGCCAGCAGTTTGAGACAGGGCGCAATGAACACTGAAGCTTTCTTT.

This clonotype has a handful of counts. The chain is built from TRBV6-5 and TRBJ2-7, with D tentatively TRBD2 (5 bases). V lost 2 bases, J lost 4 bases, and 12 bases lay in between. From germline, CDR1 is MNHEY and CDR2 SVGAGI. This CDR3 comprises 14 residues. CDR3 DNA: TGTGCCAGCAGTTACCTAGGGAAGCGGTACGAGCAGTACTTC. Translation gives CASSYLGKRYEQYF.

This clonotype came up many times. The chain uses TRBV11-2 and TRBJ1-6, with D unclear. The CDR3 is 13 amino acids. V shed 7 bases and J shed 7 bases, with 11 bases lying between them. Germline-derived CDR1 and CDR2 are SGHAT and FQNNGV. The CDR3 nucleotides are TGTGCCAGCAACACTGGGAGCAATTCACCCCTCCACTTT. It codes for CASNTGSNSPLHF.

The chain combines TRBV29-1 with TRBJ1-2, with 9 bases that match TRBD1. Looked up from germline, CDR1 is SQVTM and CDR2 is ANQGSEA. V was pared by 1 base and J by 7 bases, with 1 base of the junction left unmatched. The CDR3 covers 12 residues. The CDR3, as DNA: TGCAGCGTTGAAGGGACAGGGGTTGGCTACACCTTC. Translated: CSVEGTGVGYTF.